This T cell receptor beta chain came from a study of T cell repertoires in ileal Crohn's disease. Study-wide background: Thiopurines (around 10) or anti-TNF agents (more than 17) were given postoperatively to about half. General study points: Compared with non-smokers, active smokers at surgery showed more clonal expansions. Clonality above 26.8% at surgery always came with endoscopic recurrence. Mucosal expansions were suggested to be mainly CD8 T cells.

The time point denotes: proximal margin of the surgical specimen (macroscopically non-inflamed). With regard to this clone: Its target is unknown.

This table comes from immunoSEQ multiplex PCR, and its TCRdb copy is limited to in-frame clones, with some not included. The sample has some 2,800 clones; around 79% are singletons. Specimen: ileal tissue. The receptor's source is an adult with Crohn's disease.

DNA of the CDR3: TGTGCCAGCAGCTTACGACTAGCGGGATACGAGCAGTACTTC. The encoded protein is CASSLRLAGYEQYF. The V and J genes are TRBV11-1 and TRBJ2-7, with 11 bases matching TRBD2. The CDR3 runs to 14 residues. CDR1 and CDR2 (germline): SGHAT, FQDESV (reference sequence). V lost 2 bases, J lost 4 bases, and 1 base stayed unmatched. Filled out from reference TRBV11-1 and TRBJ2-7, the complete variable domain reads EAEVAQSPRYKITEKSQAVAFWCDPISGHATLYWYRQILGQGPELLVQFQDESVVDDSQLPKDRFSAERLKGVDSTLKIQPAELGDSAMYLCASSLRLAGYEQYFGPGTRLTVT.